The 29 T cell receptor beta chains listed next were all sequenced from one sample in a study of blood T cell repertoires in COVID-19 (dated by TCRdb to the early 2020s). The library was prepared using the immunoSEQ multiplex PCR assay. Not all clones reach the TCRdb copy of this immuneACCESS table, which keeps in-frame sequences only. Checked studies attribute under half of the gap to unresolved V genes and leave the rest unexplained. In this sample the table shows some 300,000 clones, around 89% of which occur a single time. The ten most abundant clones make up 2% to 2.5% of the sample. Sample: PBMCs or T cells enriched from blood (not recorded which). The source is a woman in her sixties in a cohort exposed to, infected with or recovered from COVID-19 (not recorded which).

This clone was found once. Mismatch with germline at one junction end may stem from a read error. CDR3: CAGSPLPTGGGSNQPQHF. CDR3 nucleotides: TGTGCCGGCAGCCCATTACCGACAGGGGGTGGTAGCAATCAGCCCCAGCATTTT. The chain recombines TRBV7-9 with TRBJ1-5; the match to TRBD1 covers 9 bases. The CDR3 length is 18 residues. Germline values: CDR1 SEHNR, CDR2 FQNEAQ (reference sequence). Combining the CDR3 with reference TRBV7-9 and TRBJ1-5 gives the whole variable domain DTGVSQNPRHKITKRGQNVTFRCDPISEHNRLYWYRQTLGQGPEFLTYFQNEAQLEKSRLLSDRFSAERPKGSFSTLEIQRTEQGDSAMYLCAGSPLPTGGGSNQPQHFGDGTRLSIL.

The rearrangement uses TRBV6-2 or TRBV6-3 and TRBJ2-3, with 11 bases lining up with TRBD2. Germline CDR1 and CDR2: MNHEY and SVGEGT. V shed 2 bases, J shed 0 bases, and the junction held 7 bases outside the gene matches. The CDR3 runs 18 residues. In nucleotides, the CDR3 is TGTGCCAGCAGTTACCCGGGACTAGCGGATTCTAGCACAGATACGCAGTATTTT. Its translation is CASSYPGLADSSTDTQYF.

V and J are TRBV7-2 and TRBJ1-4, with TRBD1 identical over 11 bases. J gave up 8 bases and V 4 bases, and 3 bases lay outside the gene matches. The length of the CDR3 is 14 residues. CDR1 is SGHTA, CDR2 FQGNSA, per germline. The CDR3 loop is CASSSDRGHEKLFF. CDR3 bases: TGTGCCAGCAGCTCGGACAGGGGGCACGAAAAACTGTTTTTT. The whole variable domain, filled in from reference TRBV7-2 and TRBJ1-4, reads GAGVSQSPSNKVTEKGKDVELRCDPISGHTALYWYRQSLGQGLEFLIYFQGNSAPDKSGLPSDRFSAERTGGSVSTLTIQRTQQEDSAVYLCASSSDRGHEKLFFGSGTQLSVL.

Here the CDR3 reads CASSLIVGMVQLSTDTQYF. The CDR3 nucleotides are TGTGCCAGCAGCTTAATAGTCGGGATGGTACAACTTAGCACAGATACGCAGTATTTT. This chain links TRBV7-9 with TRBJ2-3; tentative D call: TRBD2 (5 bases). V lost 2 bases to trimming and J lost 0 bases, with 21 bases between them. The CDR3 length is 19 residues. Germline-derived CDR1 and CDR2 are SEHNR and FQNEAQ (reference sequence).

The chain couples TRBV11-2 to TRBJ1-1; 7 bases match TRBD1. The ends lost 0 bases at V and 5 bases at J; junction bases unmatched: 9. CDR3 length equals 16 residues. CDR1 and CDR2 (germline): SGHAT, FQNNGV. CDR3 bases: TGTGCCAGCAGCTTAGATAGGAGGGGGCGGGATACTGAAGCTTTCTTT. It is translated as CASSLDRRGRDTEAFF.

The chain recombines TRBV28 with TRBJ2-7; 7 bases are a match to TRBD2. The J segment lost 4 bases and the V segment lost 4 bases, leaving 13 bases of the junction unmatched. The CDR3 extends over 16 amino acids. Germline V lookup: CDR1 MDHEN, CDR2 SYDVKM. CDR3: CASSSSSFGRGYEQYF. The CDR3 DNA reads TGTGCCAGCAGTTCCTCCTCTTTCGGGCGGGGGTACGAGCAGTACTTC.

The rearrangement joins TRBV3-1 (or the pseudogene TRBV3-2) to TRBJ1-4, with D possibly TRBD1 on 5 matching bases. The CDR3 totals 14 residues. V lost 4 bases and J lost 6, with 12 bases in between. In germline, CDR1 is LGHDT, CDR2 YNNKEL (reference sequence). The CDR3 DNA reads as TGTGCCAGCAGCCTCAGGGAACTTGATGAAAAACTGTTTTTT. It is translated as CASSLRELDEKLFF.

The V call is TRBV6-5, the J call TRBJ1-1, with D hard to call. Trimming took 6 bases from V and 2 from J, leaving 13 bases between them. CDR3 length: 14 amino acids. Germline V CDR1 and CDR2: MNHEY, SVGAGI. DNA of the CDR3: TGTGCCAGCAGCCCGACCCGCGGAAACACTGAAGCTTTCTTT. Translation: CASSPTRGNTEAFF.

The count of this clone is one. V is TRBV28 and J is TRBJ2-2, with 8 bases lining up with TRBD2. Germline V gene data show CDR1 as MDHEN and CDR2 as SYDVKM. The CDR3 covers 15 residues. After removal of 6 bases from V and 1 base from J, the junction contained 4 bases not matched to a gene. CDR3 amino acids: CASSRGGLNTGELFF. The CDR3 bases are TGTGCCAGCAGCCGCGGGGGGCTGAACACCGGGGAGCTGTTTTTT.

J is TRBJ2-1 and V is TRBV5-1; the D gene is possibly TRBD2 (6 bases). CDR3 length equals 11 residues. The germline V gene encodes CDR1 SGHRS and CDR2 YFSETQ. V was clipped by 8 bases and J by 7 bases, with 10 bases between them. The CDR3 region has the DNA TGCGCCAGTGGGACTGGGAATGAGCAGTTCTTC. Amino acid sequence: CASGTGNEQFF.

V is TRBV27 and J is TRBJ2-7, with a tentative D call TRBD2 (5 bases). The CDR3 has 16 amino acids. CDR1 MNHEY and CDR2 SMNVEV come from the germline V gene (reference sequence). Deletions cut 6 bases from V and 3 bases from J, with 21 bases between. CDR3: CASSTPPQRPLYEQYF. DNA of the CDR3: TGTGCCAGCAGCACCCCCCCCCAGCGGCCCCTCTACGAGCAGTACTTC.

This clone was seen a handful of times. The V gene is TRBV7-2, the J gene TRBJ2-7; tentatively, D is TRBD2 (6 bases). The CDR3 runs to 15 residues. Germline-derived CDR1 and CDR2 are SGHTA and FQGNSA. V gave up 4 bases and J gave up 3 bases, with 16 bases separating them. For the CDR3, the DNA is TGTGCCAGCAGCTGGATGTCGGGCGGGAACTACGAGCAGTACTTC. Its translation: CASSWMSGGNYEQYF.

This CDR3 is CATSVNTRVTNEQFF. In DNA, the CDR3 is TGTGCCACCAGTGTGAACACCAGGGTTACCAATGAGCAGTTCTTC. The chain joins TRBV24-1 to TRBJ2-1; tentatively, D is TRBD1 (5 bases). V gave up 5 bases and J gave up 6 bases, with 16 bases separating them. CDR1 and CDR2 (germline): KGHDR, SFDVKD. This CDR3 comprises 15 residues.

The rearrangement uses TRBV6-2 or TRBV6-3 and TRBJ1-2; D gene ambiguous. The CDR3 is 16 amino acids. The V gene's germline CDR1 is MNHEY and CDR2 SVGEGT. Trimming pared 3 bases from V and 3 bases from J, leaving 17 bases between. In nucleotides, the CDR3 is TGTGCCAGCAGTTATAGTATAAGAGGGAAGGACTATGGCTACACCTTC. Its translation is CASSYSIRGKDYGYTF.

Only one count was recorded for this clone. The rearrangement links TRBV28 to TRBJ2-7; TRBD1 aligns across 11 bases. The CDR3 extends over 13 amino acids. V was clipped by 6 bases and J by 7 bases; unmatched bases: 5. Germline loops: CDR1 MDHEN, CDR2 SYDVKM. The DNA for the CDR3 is TGTGCCAGCAGCTGGGACAGGGGGGGGGAGCAGTACTTC. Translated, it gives CASSWDRGGEQYF.

The CDR3 protein is CASSPSPGTGRYEQYF. In DNA, the CDR3 is TGTGCCAGCAGCCCCTCTCCCGGGACAGGGCGGTACGAGCAGTACTTC. The chain has TRBV27 and TRBJ2-7, with TRBD1 matching 9 bases. V shed 6 bases and J 4 bases; nucleotides not matched to a gene: 13. Germline V gene data show CDR1 as MNHEY and CDR2 as SMNVEV (reference sequence). The CDR3 covers 16 residues.

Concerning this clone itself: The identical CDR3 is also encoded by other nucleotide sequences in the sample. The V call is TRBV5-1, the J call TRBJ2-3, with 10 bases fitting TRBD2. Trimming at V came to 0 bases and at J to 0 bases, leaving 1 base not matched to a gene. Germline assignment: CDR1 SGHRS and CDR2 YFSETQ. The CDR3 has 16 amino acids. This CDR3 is CASSLGLAGSTDTQYF. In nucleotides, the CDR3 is TGCGCCAGCAGCTTGGGACTAGCGGGCAGCACAGATACGCAGTATTTT.

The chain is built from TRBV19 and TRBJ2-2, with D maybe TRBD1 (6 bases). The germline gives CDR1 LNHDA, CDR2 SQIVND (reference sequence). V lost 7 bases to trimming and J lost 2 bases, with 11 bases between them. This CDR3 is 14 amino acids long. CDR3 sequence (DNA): TGTGCCAGTACGGACAGATTCAACACCGGGGAGCTGTTTTTT. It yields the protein CASTDRFNTGELFF.

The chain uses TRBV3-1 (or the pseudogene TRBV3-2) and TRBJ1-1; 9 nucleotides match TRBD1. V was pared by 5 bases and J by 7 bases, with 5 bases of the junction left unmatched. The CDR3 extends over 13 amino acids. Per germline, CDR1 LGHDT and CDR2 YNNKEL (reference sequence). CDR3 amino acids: CASSAGQGREAFF. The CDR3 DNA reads TGTGCCAGCAGCGCGGGACAGGGACGTGAAGCTTTCTTT.

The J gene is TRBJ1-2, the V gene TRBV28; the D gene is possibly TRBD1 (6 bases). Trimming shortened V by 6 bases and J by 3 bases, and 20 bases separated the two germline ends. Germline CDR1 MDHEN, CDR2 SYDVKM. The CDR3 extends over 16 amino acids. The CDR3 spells CASRLGGVGGDYGYTF. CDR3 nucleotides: TGTGCCAGCAGATTAGGGGGGGTTGGAGGGGACTATGGCTACACCTTC.

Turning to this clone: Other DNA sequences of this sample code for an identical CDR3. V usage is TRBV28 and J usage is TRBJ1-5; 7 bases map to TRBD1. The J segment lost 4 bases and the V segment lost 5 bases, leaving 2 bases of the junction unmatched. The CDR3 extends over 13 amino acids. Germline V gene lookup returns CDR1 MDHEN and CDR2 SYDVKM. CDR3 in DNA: TGTGCCAGCAGTCGGGACAGTAATCAGCCCCAGCATTTT. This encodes CASSRDSNQPQHF.

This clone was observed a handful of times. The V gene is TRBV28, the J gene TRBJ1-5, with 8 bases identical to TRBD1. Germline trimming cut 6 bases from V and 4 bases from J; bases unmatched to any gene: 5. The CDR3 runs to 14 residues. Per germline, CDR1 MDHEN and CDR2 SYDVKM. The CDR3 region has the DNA TGTGCCAGCAGCACTCAGGGGGCGAATCAGCCCCAGCATTTT. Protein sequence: CASSTQGANQPQHF.

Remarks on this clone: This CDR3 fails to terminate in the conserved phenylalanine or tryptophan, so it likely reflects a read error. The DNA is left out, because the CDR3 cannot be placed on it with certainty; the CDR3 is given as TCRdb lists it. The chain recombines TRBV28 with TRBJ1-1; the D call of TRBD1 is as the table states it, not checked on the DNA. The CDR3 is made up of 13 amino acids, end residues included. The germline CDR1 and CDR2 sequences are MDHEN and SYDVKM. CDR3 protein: CASRLLKGARLSL.

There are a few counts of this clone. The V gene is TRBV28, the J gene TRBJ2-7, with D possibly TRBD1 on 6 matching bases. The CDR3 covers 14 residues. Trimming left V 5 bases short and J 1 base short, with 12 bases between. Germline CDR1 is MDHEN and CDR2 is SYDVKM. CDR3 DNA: TGTGCCAGCAGTACCGGACAGACATCCTACGAGCAGTACTTC. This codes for CASSTGQTSYEQYF.

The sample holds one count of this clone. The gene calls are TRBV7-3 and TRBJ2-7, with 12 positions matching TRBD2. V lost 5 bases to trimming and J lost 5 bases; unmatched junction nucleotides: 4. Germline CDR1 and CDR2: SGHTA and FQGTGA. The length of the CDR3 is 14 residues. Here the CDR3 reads CASSPTSGSDEQYF. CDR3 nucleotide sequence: TGTGCCAGCAGCCCGACTAGCGGGAGTGACGAGCAGTACTTC.

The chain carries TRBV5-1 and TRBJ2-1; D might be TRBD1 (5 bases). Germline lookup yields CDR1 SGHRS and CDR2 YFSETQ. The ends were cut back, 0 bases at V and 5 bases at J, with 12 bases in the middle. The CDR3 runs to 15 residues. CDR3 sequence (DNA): TGCGCCAGCAGCTTGGGAGACAGCCGTAACAATGAGCAGTTCTTC. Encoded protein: CASSLGDSRNNEQFF.

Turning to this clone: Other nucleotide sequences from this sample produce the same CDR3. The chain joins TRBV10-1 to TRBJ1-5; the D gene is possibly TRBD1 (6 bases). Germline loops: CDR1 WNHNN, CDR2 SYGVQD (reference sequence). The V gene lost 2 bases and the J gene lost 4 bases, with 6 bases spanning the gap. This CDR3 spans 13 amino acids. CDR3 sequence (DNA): TGCGCCAGCAGTGAGACAGGGAATCAGCCCCAGCATTTT. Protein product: CASSETGNQPQHF.

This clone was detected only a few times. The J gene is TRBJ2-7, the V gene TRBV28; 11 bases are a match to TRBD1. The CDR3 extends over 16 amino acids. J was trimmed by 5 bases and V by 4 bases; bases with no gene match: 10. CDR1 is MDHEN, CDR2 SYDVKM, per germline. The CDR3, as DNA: TGTGCCAGCAGTTCCCCCGGGGACAGGGGGGTTCACGAGCAGTACTTC. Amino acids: CASSSPGDRGVHEQYF.

CDR3 protein: CASSLMGLAGASTGELFF. The CDR3 DNA reads TGTGCCAGCAGCTTAATGGGACTAGCGGGAGCGAGCACCGGGGAGCTGTTTTTT. V usage is TRBV7-3 and J usage is TRBJ2-2, with 14 bases fitting TRBD2. The CDR3 loop spans 18 amino acids. CDR1 and CDR2 (germline): SGHTA, FQGTGA. The V segment lost 1 base and the J segment 4 bases; nucleotides outside the gene matches: 5.